These T cell receptor beta chains were read from a single sample in a study of spatial heterogeneity in lung cancer. TCRdb reanalysed the 5' RACE reads using MiXCR and keeps one entry per CDR3 protein. This sample carries 5,000 to 6,000 distinct CDR3 sequences, roughly 29% of them seen once, and the ten largest clones take around 25%. This sample comprised lung tumor tissue, obtained at surgery. The receptor set was obtained from a male donor with early-stage non-small cell lung cancer. Each CDR3 is given with its conserved first and last residue. Each record gives: D gene, V gene, J gene, clone size, CDR3 protein, CDR3 DNA. A D gene is named only where the DNA matches it firmly. Size values are once, few and many counts, or a class for expanded clones, and some rows have none.

d_gene: NA
v_gene: TRBV6-5
j_gene: TRBJ1-2
abundance: medium-sized
CDR3aa: CASRAVAVGGYTF
CDR3nt: TGTGCCAGCAGGGCGGTGGCAGTGGGGGGCTACACCTTC

d_gene: NA
v_gene: TRBV28
j_gene: TRBJ2-1
abundance: NA
CDR3aa: CASLSPSPYEQFF
CDR3nt: TGTGCCAGCCTCAGCCCAAGTCCATATGAGCAGTTCTTC

d_gene: NA
v_gene: TRBV7-9
j_gene: TRBJ2-3
abundance: few
CDR3aa: CASGTIGGTQYF
CDR3nt: TGTGCCAGCGGGACAATCGGAGGTACGCAGTATTTT

d_gene: NA
v_gene: TRBV7-2
j_gene: TRBJ1-1
abundance: many
CDR3aa: CASSLGWTRNLNTEAFF
CDR3nt: TGTGCCAGCAGCTTAGGTTGGACCCGAAACTTGAACACTGAAGCTTTCTTT

d_gene: TRBD2
v_gene: TRBV5-1
j_gene: TRBJ2-1
abundance: NA
CDR3aa: CASTQGGVNEQFF
CDR3nt: TGCGCCAGCACCCAGGGAGGGGTGAATGAGCAGTTCTTC

d_gene: NA
v_gene: TRBV5-1
j_gene: TRBJ2-1
abundance: medium-sized
CDR3aa: CASSLVARVNEQFF
CDR3nt: TGCGCCAGCAGCTTGGTTGCCAGGGTCAATGAGCAGTTCTTC

d_gene: NA
v_gene: TRBV20-1
j_gene: TRBJ1-4
abundance: medium-sized
CDR3aa: CSAPSGLGEKLFF
CDR3nt: TGCAGTGCTCCTTCCGGGCTTGGGGAAAAACTGTTTTTT

d_gene: NA
v_gene: TRBV3-1
j_gene: TRBJ2-7
abundance: NA
CDR3aa: CASSQDRGTPRGEQYF
CDR3nt: TGTGCCAGCAGCCAAGACAGGGGCACCCCGCGGGGGGAGCAGTACTTC

d_gene: NA
v_gene: TRBV20-1
j_gene: TRBJ2-7
abundance: NA
CDR3aa: CSARDDWEQYF
CDR3nt: TGCAGTGCTAGAGATGACTGGGAGCAGTACTTC

d_gene: NA
v_gene: TRBV12-3/TRBV12-4
j_gene: TRBJ1-1
abundance: medium-sized
CDR3aa: CASSTPGTSTEAFF
CDR3nt: TGTGCCAGCAGTACACCCGGGACAAGTACTGAAGCTTTCTTT

d_gene: TRBD2
v_gene: TRBV7-2
j_gene: TRBJ2-1
abundance: NA
CDR3aa: CASSPETTSLPTNEQFF
CDR3nt: TGTGCCAGCAGCCCCGAGACGACTAGCCTTCCTACAAATGAGCAGTTCTTC

d_gene: NA
v_gene: TRBV20-1
j_gene: TRBJ2-2
abundance: medium-sized
CDR3aa: CSAGSPSGELFF
CDR3nt: TGCAGTGCTGGCTCCCCCAGCGGGGAGCTGTTTTTT

d_gene: NA
v_gene: TRBV20-1
j_gene: TRBJ2-3
abundance: few
CDR3aa: CSARGADWASSTDTQYF
CDR3nt: TGCAGTGCTAGGGGAGCCGACTGGGCCTCAAGCACAGATACGCAGTATTTT

d_gene: NA
v_gene: TRBV29-1
j_gene: TRBJ2-3
abundance: few
CDR3aa: CSVLVGLDTQYF
CDR3nt: TGCAGCGTTCTGGTAGGGTTAGATACGCAGTATTTT

d_gene: NA
v_gene: TRBV19
j_gene: TRBJ2-1
abundance: medium-sized
CDR3aa: CASSGSAARSYNEQFF
CDR3nt: TGTGCCAGTAGTGGGAGTGCGGCAAGGTCCTACAATGAGCAGTTCTTC

d_gene: NA
v_gene: TRBV6-6
j_gene: TRBJ2-7
abundance: NA
CDR3aa: CASSYSNGDEQYF
CDR3nt: TGTGCCAGCAGTTACTCGAATGGGGACGAGCAGTACTTC

d_gene: NA
v_gene: TRBV3-1
j_gene: TRBJ2-7
abundance: few
CDR3aa: CASSQVWGLRSNEQYF
CDR3nt: TGTGCCAGCAGCCAAGTCTGGGGCCTACGGTCCAACGAGCAGTACTTC

d_gene: NA
v_gene: TRBV4-2
j_gene: TRBJ2-7
abundance: NA
CDR3aa: CASSQDSTAGQPYEQYF
CDR3nt: TGTGCCAGCAGCCAAGATTCGACAGCCGGACAACCCTACGAGCAGTACTTC

d_gene: NA
v_gene: TRBV29-1
j_gene: TRBJ2-7
abundance: few
CDR3aa: CSVRPGSTEQYF
CDR3nt: TGCAGCGTGAGGCCAGGGTCAACCGAGCAGTACTTC

d_gene: TRBD2
v_gene: TRBV7-9
j_gene: TRBJ2-1
abundance: many
CDR3aa: CASSTEGSSGTSYNEQFF
CDR3nt: TGTGCCAGCAGCACGGAGGGGTCTAGCGGGACCTCCTACAATGAGCAGTTCTTC

d_gene: NA
v_gene: TRBV19
j_gene: TRBJ2-7
abundance: medium-sized
CDR3aa: CASSQQTYSYEQYF
CDR3nt: TGTGCCAGTAGTCAGCAGACGTACTCCTACGAGCAGTACTTC

d_gene: NA
v_gene: TRBV27
j_gene: TRBJ1-1
abundance: large
CDR3aa: CASSPTWGQNTEAFF
CDR3nt: TGTGCCAGCAGTCCCACCTGGGGACAGAACACTGAAGCTTTCTTT

d_gene: TRBD2
v_gene: TRBV12-3/TRBV12-4
j_gene: TRBJ2-1
abundance: NA
CDR3aa: CASSFPAPGTSGSHSYNEQFF
CDR3nt: TGTGCCAGCAGTTTTCCCGCCCCCGGGACTAGCGGGAGCCATTCCTACAATGAGCAGTTCTTC

d_gene: TRBD2
v_gene: TRBV12-3/TRBV12-4
j_gene: TRBJ2-1
abundance: few
CDR3aa: CASSFSSGISSYNEQFF
CDR3nt: TGTGCCAGCAGTTTCTCTAGCGGAATAAGCTCCTACAATGAGCAGTTCTTC

d_gene: NA
v_gene: TRBV11-2
j_gene: TRBJ2-7
abundance: NA
CDR3aa: CASSALVTEQYF
CDR3nt: TGTGCCAGCAGTGCGTTGGTAACCGAGCAGTACTTC

d_gene: NA
v_gene: TRBV7-2
j_gene: TRBJ2-7
abundance: few
CDR3aa: CASSFAGGAYEQYF
CDR3nt: TGTGCCAGCAGCTTCGCCGGTGGGGCCTACGAGCAGTACTTC

d_gene: TRBD1
v_gene: TRBV20-1
j_gene: TRBJ2-6
abundance: few
CDR3aa: CSARPSTGGTPGANVLTF
CDR3nt: TGCAGTGCTAGACCAAGCACAGGGGGAACACCTGGGGCCAACGTCCTGACTTTC

d_gene: TRBD1
v_gene: TRBV29-1
j_gene: TRBJ1-2
abundance: medium-sized
CDR3aa: CSVEPTGGYGYTF
CDR3nt: TGCAGCGTTGAACCCACAGGGGGCTATGGCTACACCTTC